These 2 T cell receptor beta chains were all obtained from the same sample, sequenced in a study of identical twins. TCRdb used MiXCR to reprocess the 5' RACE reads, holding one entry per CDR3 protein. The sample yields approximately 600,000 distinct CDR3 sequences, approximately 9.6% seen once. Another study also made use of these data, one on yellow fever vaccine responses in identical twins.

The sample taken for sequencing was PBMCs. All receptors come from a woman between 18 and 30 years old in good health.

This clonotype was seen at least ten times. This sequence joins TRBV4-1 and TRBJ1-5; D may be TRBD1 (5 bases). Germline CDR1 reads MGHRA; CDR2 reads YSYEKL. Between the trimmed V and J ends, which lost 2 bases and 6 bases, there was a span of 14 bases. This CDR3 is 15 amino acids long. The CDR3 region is CASSQQGIGAQPQHF. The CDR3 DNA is TGCGCCAGCAGCCAACAGGGTATAGGGGCTCAGCCCCAGCATTTT.

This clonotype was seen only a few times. The CDR3 protein is CATSDAASPNTGELFF. Here the CDR3 DNA reads TGTGCCACCAGTGATGCGGCTTCGCCGAACACCGGGGAGCTGTTTTTT. This chain joins TRBV24-1 and TRBJ2-2; D gene uncertain. CDR3 length: 16 amino acids. V lost 3 bases and J 0 bases, leaving 10 bases between the germline ends. CDR1 KGHDR and CDR2 SFDVKD come from the germline V gene.